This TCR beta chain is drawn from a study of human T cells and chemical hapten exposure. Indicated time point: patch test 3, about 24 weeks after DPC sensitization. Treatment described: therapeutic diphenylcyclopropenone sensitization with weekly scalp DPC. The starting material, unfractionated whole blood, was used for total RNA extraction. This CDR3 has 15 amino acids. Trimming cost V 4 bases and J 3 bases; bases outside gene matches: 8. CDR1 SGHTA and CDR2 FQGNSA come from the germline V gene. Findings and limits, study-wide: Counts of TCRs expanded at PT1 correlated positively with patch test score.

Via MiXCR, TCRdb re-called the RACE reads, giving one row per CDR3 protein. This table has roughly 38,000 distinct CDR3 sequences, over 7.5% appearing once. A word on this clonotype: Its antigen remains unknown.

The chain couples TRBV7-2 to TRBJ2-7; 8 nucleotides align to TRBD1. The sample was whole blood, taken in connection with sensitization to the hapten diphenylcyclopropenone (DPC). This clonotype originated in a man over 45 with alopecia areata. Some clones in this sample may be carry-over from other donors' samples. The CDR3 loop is CASSSRTGKDYEQYF. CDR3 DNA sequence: TGTGCCAGCAGCTCCCGGACAGGGAAGGACTACGAGCAGTACTTC.